The 10 T cell receptor beta chains given below trace back to one sample, sequenced in a study of blood T cell repertoires in COVID-19. Some clones are missing from TCRdb's copy, which holds only in-frame ones; the method was immunoSEQ multiplex PCR. The table includes some 210,000 clones, roughly 90% detected once. Sample: PBMCs or T cells enriched from blood (not recorded which). These receptors were collected from a man aged 18 to 30 with acute COVID-19.

V gene TRBV4-3 combines with J gene TRBJ1-4; D gene unclear. V lost 0 bases and J 0 bases, leaving 8 bases between the germline ends. Per germline, CDR1 LGHNA and CDR2 YSLEER. The CDR3 has 16 amino acids. This CDR3 is CASSQDATPTNEKLFF. For the CDR3, the DNA is TGCGCCAGCAGCCAAGATGCGACACCAACTAATGAAAAACTGTTTTTT.

This chain uses TRBV30 with TRBJ1-6, with D tentatively TRBD1 (5 bases). Trimming pared 2 bases from V and 0 bases from J, leaving 17 bases between. Looked up from germline, CDR1 is GTSNPN and CDR2 is SVGIG (reference sequence). This CDR3 has 18 residues. The CDR3 protein is CAWSPSYRQSSYNSPLHF. DNA of the CDR3: TGTGCCTGGAGTCCCTCTTACAGGCAAAGCTCCTATAATTCACCCCTCCACTTT.

CDR3 protein: CASSQDWDTSYEQYF. The DNA of the CDR3 is TGCGCCAGCAGCCAAGATTGGGACACCTCCTACGAGCAGTACTTC. The chain uses TRBV4-3 and TRBJ2-7, with a tentative D call TRBD1 (6 bases). The CDR3 has 15 amino acids. Germline CDR1 LGHNA, CDR2 YSLEER. The ends were cut back, 0 bases at V and 0 bases at J, with 9 bases in the middle.

The chain is built from TRBV5-4 and TRBJ1-2; 8 positions agree with TRBD1. The germline gives CDR1 SGHNT, CDR2 YYREEE (reference sequence). The V and J ends lost 2 bases and 4 bases, in that order; junction bases with no gene match: 10. The CDR3 runs to 16 residues. The CDR3 DNA follows: TGTGCCAGCAGCTTAGATCGGACAGGGCTGGGCTATGGCTACACCTTC. It encodes CASSLDRTGLGYGYTF.

This clone appeared a single time. This chain uses TRBV19 with TRBJ2-4, with 9 bases identical to TRBD2. CDR3 length: 19 residues. Germline loops: CDR1 LNHDA, CDR2 SQIVND (reference sequence). The V segment lost 5 bases and the J segment 5 bases; nucleotides outside the gene matches: 19. The CDR3 here is CASSSSGTSLFTSENIQYF. The CDR3 bases are TGTGCCAGTAGTTCCTCCGGGACTAGCCTCTTTACGAGCGAAAACATTCAGTACTTC.

A few counts support this clone. The rearrangement joins TRBV4-3 to TRBJ1-2; D unclear. Trimming left V 0 bases short and J 6 bases short, with 14 bases between. The CDR3 has 15 residues. The germline V gene encodes CDR1 LGHNA and CDR2 YSLEER. CDR3 DNA sequence: TGCGCCAGCAGCCAAGACGACGCCCGCGGCGATGGCTACACCTTC. Amino acid sequence: CASSQDDARGDGYTF.

V usage is TRBV29-1 and J usage is TRBJ1-2; maybe TRBD1 (5 bases). The germline V gene has CDR1 SQVTM and CDR2 ANQGSEA. CDR3 length: 12 amino acids. V was cut by 8 bases and J by 1 base, with 11 bases left in between. CDR3 nucleotide sequence: TGCAGCACATCTGACAGTAACTATGGCTACACCTTC. This encodes CSTSDSNYGYTF. Full variable domain (remainder filled in from reference TRBV29-1 and TRBJ1-2): SAVISQKPSRDICQRGTSLTIQCQVDSQVTMMFWYRQQPGQSLTLIATANQGSEATYESGFVIDKFPISRPNLTFSTLTVSNMSPEDSSIYLCSTSDSNYGYTFGSGTRLTVV.

Only a few counts were recorded for this clone. The rearrangement uses TRBV5-1 and TRBJ1-2; a possible D gene is TRBD1 (6 bases). There are 14 residues in the CDR3. Germline assignment: CDR1 SGHRS and CDR2 YFSETQ. Between the trimmed V and J ends, which lost 4 bases and 8 bases, there was a span of 18 bases. CDR3 loop: CASSPRDTAGGYTF. CDR3 nucleotides: TGCGCCAGCAGCCCCCGGGACACGGCCGGGGGCTACACCTTC.

A single count supports this clone. The CDR3 region is CSASSPVRYEQYF. The DNA of the CDR3 is TGCAGTGCTAGTTCGCCGGTCCGCTACGAGCAGTACTTC. The chain links TRBV20-1 to TRBJ2-7; D not certain. In germline, CDR1 is DFQATT, CDR2 SNEGSKA (reference sequence). Deletions cut 3 bases from V and 3 bases from J, with 12 bases between. There are 13 residues in the CDR3.

The CDR3 DNA sequence: TGTGCCAGCAGAGTCCTAGCGGGGCCCTACGAGCAGTACTTC. It yields the protein CASRVLAGPYEQYF. This rearrangement joins TRBV2 to TRBJ2-7; 9 nucleotides agree with TRBD2. This CDR3 is 14 amino acids long. Trimming removed 6 bases from V and 2 bases from J; junction bases left unmatched: 5. Germline V CDR1 and CDR2: SNHLY, FYNNEI.